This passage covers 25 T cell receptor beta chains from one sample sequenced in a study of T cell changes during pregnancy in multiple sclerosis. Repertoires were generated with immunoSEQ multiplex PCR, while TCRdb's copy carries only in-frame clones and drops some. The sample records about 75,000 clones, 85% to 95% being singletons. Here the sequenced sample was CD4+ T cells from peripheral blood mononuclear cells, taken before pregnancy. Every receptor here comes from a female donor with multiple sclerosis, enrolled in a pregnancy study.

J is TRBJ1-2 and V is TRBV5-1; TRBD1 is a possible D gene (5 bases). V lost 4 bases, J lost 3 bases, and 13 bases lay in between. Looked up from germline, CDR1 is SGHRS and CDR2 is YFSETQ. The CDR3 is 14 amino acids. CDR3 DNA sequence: TGCGCCAGCAGCCTGGTCCCACAGGACTATGGCTACACCTTC. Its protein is CASSLVPQDYGYTF.

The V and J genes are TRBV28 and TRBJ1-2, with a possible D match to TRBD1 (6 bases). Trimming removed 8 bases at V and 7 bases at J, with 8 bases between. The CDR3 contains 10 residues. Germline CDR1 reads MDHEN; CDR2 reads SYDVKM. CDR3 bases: TGTGCCAGCCAGGGGCCTGGCTACACCTTC. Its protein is CASQGPGYTF.

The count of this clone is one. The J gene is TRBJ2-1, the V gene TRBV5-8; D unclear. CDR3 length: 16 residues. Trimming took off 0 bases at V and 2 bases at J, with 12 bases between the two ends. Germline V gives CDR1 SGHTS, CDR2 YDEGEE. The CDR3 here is CASSLEWAATYNEQFF. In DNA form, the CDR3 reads TGTGCCAGCAGCTTGGAGTGGGCAGCCACCTACAATGAGCAGTTCTTC. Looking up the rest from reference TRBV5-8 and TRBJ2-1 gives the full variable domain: EAGVTQSPTHLIKTRGQQATLRCSPISGHTSVYWYQQALGLGLQFLLWYDEGEERNRGNFPPRFSGRQFPNYSSELNVNALELEDSALYLCASSLEWAATYNEQFFGPGTRLTVL.

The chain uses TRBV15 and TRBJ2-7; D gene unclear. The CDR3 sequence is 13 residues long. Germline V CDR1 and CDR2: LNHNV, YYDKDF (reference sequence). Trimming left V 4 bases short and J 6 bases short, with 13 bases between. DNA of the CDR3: TGTGCCACCAGCAACCTACCCATCTCCGAGCAGTACTTC. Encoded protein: CATSNLPISEQYF.

As DNA, the CDR3 is TGTGCCAGCAGCTCTAATGAGCAGTTCTTC. It yields the protein CASSSNEQFF. V gene TRBV7-9 combines with J gene TRBJ2-1; D call uncertain. The CDR3 has 10 amino acids. CDR1 and CDR2 from the germline V gene are SEHNR and FQNEAQ (reference sequence). Trimming removed 4 bases at V and 7 bases at J, with 2 bases between.

The CDR3 sequence is CASSPRTGGRTEAFF. The CDR3 bases are TGTGCCAGCTCACCCAGGACAGGGGGCCGGACTGAAGCTTTCTTT. The chain carries TRBV18 and TRBJ1-1; 11 nucleotides align to TRBD1. Germline loops: CDR1 KGHSH, CDR2 LQKENI. V was pared by 3 bases and J by 5 bases, with 5 bases of the junction left unmatched. The CDR3 is 15 residues long.

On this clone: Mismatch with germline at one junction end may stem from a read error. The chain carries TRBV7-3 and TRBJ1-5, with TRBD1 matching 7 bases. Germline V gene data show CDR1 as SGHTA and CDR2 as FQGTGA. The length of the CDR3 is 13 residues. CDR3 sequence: CASSLTGDQPQHF. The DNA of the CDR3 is TGTGCCAGCAGCCTAACAGGGGATCAGCCCCAGCATTTT.

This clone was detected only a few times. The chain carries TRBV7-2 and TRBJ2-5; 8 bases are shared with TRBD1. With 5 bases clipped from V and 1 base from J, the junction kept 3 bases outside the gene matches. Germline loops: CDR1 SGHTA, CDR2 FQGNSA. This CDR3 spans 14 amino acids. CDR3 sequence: CASSPGQGQETQYF. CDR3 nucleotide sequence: TGTGCCAGCAGCCCCGGACAGGGCCAAGAGACCCAGTACTTC.

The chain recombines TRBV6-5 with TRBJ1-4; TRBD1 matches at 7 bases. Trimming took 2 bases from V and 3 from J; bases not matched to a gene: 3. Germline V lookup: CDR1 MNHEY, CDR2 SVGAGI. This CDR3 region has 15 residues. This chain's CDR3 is CASSYQGGSNEKLFF. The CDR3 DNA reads TGTGCCAGCAGTTACCAGGGGGGATCTAATGAAAAACTGTTTTTT.

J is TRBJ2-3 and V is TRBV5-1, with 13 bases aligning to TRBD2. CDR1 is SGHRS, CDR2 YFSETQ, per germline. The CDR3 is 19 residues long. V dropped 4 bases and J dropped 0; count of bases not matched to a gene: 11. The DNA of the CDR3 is TGCGCCAGCAGCACCGGGACTAGCGGGACGGGGGGTAGCACAGATACGCAGTATTTT. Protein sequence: CASSTGTSGTGGSTDTQYF.

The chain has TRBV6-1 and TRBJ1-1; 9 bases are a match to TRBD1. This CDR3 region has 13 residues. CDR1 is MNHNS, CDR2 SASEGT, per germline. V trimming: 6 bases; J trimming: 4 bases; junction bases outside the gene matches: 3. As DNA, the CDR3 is TGTGCCAGCAGGTACAGGGGGCCCACTGAAGCTTTCTTT. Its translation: CASRYRGPTEAFF.

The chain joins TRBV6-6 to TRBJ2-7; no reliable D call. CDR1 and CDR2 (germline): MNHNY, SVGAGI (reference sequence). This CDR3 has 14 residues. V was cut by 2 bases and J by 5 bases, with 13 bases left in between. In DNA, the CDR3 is TGTGCCAGCAGTTACGATCTCGCACAGAACGAGCAGTACTTC. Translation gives CASSYDLAQNEQYF.

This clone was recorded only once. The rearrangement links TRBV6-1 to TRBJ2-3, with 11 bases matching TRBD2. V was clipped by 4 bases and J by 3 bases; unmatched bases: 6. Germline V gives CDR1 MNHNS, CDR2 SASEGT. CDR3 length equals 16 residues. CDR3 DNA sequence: TGTGCCAGCAGTGTACTAGCGGGAGAGCGGACAGATACGCAGTATTTT. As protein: CASSVLAGERTDTQYF.

The CDR3 DNA reads TGTGCCAGCAGAAACACAGGGGGCTCCTATAATTCACCCCTCCACTTT. Its protein product is CASRNTGGSYNSPLHF. The V gene is TRBV7-8, the J gene TRBJ1-6; 8 bases match TRBD1. The V and J ends lost 6 bases and 0 bases, in that order; junction bases with no gene match: 4. CDR3 length equals 16 residues. Germline CDR1 is SGHVS and CDR2 is FQNEAQ.

CDR3 in amino acids: CASSLVPGQGLNTEAFF. The CDR3 DNA follows: TGCGCCAGCAGCTTGGTTCCGGGACAGGGGTTGAACACTGAAGCTTTCTTT. This sequence joins TRBV5-1 and TRBJ1-1; 10 bases fit TRBD1. V dropped 0 bases and J dropped 0; count of bases not matched to a gene: 5. Germline V CDR1 and CDR2: SGHRS, YFSETQ. The CDR3 is 17 amino acids.

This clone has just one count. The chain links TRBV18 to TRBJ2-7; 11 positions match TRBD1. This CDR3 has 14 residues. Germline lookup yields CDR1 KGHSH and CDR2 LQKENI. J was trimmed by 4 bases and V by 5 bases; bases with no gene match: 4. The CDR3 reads CASSEDRGRYEQYF. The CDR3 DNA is TGTGCCAGCTCAGAGGACAGGGGGCGGTACGAGCAGTACTTC.

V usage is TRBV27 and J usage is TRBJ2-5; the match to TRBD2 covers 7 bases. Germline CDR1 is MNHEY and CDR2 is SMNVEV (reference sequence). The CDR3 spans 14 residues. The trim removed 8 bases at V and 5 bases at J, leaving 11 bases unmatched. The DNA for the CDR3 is TGTGCCAGCGGGGGGGACGCCCTCCGCGAGACCCAGTACTTC. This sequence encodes CASGGDALRETQYF.

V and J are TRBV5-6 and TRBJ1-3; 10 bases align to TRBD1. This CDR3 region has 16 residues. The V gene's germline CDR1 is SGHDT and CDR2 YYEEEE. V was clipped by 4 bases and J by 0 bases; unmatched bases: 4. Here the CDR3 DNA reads TGTGCCAGCAGCAAAAGGACAGGGGGCTCTGGAAACACCATATATTTT. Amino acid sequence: CASSKRTGGSGNTIYF.

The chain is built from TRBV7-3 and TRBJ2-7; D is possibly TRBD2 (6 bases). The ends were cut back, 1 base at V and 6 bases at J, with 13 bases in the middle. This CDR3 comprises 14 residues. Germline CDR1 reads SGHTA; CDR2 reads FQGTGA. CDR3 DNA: TGTGCCAGCAGCTTAATAGGGCGGAGGGTCGAGCAGTACTTC. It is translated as CASSLIGRRVEQYF.

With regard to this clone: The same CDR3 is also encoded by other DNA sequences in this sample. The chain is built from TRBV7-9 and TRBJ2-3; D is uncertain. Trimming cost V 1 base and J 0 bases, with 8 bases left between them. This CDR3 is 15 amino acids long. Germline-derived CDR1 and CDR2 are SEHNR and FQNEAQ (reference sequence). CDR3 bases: TGTGCCAGCAGCTTAGGAGATTCTAGCACAGATACGCAGTATTTT. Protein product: CASSLGDSSTDTQYF. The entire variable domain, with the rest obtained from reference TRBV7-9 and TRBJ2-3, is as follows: DTGVSQNPRHKITKRGQNVTFRCDPISEHNRLYWYRQTLGQGPEFLTYFQNEAQLEKSRLLSDRFSAERPKGSFSTLEIQRTEQGDSAMYLCASSLGDSSTDTQYFGPGTRLTVL.

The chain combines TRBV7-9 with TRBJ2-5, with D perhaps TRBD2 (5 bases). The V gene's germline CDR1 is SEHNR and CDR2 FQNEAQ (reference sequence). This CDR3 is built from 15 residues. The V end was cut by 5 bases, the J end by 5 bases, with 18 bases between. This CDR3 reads CASSPPRRFGETQYF. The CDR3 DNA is TGTGCCAGCAGCCCACCCAGGAGGTTCGGGGAGACCCAGTACTTC.

CDR3 loop: CASSQEGDGELFF. The DNA of the CDR3 is TGCGCCAGCAGCCAAGAGGGAGACGGGGAGCTGTTTTTT. The chain couples TRBV4-3 to TRBJ2-2; a possible D gene is TRBD2 (5 bases). The CDR3 is 13 residues long. Trimming stripped 0 bases from V and 7 bases from J, with 6 bases between. Germline V gene sequence: CDR1 LGHNA, CDR2 YSLEER.

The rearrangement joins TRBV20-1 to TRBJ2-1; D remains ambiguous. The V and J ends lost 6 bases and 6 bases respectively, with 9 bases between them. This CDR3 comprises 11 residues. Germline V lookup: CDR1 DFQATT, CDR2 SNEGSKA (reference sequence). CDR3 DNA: TGCAGTGCGTCCTTAGTCAATGAGCAGTTCTTC. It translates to CSASLVNEQFF.

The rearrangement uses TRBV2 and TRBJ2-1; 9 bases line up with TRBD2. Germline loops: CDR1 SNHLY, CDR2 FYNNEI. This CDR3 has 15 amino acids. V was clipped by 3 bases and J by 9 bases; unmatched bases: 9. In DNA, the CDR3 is TGTGCCAGCAGTGAGCAAACGACTAGCGGCGGTGAGCAGTTCTTC. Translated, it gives CASSEQTTSGGEQFF.

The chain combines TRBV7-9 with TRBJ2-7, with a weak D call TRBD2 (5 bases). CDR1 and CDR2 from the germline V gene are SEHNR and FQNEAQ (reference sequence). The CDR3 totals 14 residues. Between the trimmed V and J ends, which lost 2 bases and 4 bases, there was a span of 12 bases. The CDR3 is CASSLRAGGYEQYF. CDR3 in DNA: TGTGCCAGCAGCTTAAGGGCAGGAGGTTACGAGCAGTACTTC.